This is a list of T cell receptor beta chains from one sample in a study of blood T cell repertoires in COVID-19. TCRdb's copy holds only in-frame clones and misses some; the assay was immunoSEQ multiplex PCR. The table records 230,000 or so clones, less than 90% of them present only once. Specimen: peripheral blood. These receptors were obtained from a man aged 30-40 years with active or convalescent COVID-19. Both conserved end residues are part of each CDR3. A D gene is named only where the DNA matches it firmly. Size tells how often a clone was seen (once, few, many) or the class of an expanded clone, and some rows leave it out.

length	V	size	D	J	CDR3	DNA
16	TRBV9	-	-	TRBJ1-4	CASAVGEGRTNEKLFF	TGTGCCAGCGCGGTAGGGGAGGGCAGAACTAATGAAAAACTGTTTTTT
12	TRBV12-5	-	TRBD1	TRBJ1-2	CASGDRGYGYTF	TGTGCTAGTGGGGACAGGGGATATGGCTACACCTTC
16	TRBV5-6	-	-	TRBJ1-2	CASSLAEVESIYGYTF	TGTGCCAGCAGCTTGGCCGAGGTGGAGTCCATCTATGGCTACACCTTC
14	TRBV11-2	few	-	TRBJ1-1	CASSLGHPNTEAFF	TGTGCCAGCAGCTTGGGACACCCGAACACTGAAGCTTTCTTT
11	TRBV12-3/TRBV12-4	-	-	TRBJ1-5	CASSTGEPQHF	TGTGCCAGCAGTACGGGGGAGCCCCAGCATTTT
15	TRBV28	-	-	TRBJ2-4	CASSLPSLAKNIQYF	TGTGCCAGCAGTTTACCCAGTCTAGCCAAAAACATTCAGTACTTC
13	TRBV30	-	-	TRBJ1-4	CAWSEQQAGRLFF	TGTGCCTGGAGTGAACAACAAGCAGGAAGACTGTTTTTT
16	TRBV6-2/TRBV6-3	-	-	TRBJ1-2	CASSHDSSDPGYGYTF	TGTGCCAGCAGTCACGACAGTTCCGATCCGGGCTATGGCTACACCTTC
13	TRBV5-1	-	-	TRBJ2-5	CASSIAGEETQYF	TGCGCCAGCAGCATAGCCGGGGAAGAGACCCAGTACTTC
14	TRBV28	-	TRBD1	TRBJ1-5	CASSTGQGGQPQHF	TGTGCCAGCAGTACGGGACAGGGCGGTCAGCCCCAGCATTTT
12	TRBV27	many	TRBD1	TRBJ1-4	CASRAWGTGLFF	TGTGCCAGCAGGGCTTGGGGGACAGGCCTGTTTTTT
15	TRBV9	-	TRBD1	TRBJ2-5	CASSTQTGTQETQYF	TGTGCCAGCAGCACCCAGACAGGGACCCAAGAGACCCAGTACTTC
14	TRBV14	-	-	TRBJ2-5	CASSQASWGETQYF	TGTGCCAGCAGCCAGGCTAGCTGGGGAGAGACCCAGTACTTC
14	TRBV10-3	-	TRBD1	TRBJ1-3	CAIRKTGGLDTIYF	TGTGCCATCAGGAAGACAGGGGGCTTGGACACCATATATTTT
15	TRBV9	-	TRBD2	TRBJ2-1	CASSASGAFYNEQFF	TGTGCCAGCAGCGCTAGCGGGGCCTTCTACAATGAGCAGTTCTTC
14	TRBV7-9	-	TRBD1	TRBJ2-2	CASSLRQGTGELFF	TGTGCCAGCAGCTTAAGACAGGGGACCGGGGAGCTGTTTTTT
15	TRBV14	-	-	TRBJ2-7	CASSQGAHSSYEQYF	TGTGCCAGCAGCCAAGGGGCCCACAGCTCCTACGAGCAGTACTTC
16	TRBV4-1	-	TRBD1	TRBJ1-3	CASSRTRGPTGNTIYF	TGCGCCAGCAGCCGAACTAGGGGGCCGACTGGAAACACCATATATTTT
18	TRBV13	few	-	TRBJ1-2	CASSLITGRVLANYGYTF	TGTGCCAGCAGCTTAATTACAGGGAGGGTTCTAGCTAACTATGGCTACACCTTC
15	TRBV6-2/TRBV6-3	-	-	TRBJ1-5	CASSYGALGNQPQHF	TGTGCCAGCAGTTACGGAGCTCTCGGCAATCAGCCCCAGCATTTT
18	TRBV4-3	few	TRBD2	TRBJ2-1	CASSQDRSSGWTANEQFF	TGCGCCAGCAGCCAAGATAGAAGTAGCGGGTGGACGGCGAATGAGCAGTTCTTC
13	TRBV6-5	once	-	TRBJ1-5	CASTPFLGQPQHF	TGTGCCAGCACCCCCTTTCTAGGTCAGCCCCAGCATTTT
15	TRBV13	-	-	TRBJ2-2	CASTAWETNTGELFF	TGTGCCAGCACCGCCTGGGAGACGAACACCGGGGAGCTGTTTTTT